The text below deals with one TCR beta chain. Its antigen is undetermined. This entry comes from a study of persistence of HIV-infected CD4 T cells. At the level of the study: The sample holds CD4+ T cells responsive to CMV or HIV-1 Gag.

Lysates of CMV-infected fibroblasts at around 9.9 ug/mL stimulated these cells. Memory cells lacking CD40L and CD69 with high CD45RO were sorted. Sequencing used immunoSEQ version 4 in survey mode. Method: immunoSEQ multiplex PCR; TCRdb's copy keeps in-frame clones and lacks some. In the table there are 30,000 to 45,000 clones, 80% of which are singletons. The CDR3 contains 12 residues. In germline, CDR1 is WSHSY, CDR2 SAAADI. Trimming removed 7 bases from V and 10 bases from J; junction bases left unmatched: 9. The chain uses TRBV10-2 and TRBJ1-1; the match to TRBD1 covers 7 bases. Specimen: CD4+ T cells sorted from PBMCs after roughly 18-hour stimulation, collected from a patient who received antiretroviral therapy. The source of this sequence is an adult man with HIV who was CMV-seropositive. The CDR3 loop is CASKGASMGAFF. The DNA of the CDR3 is TGCGCCAGCAAGGGGGCCAGCATGGGAGCTTTCTTT.